This T cell receptor (beta chain) is drawn from a study of T-cell reconstitution after alpha-beta-depleted transplantation in children. Preparation of the TCRbeta library was carried out with unique molecular identifiers. Using its own MiXCR run on the PCR reads, TCRdb lists one record per CDR3 protein. The data hold about 830,000 distinct CDR3 sequences, with roughly 15% observed a single time. This CDR3 is built from 16 residues. V gave up 4 bases and J gave up 2 bases; unmatched junction bases: 8. Germline CDR1 and CDR2: LNHNV and YYDKDF (reference sequence). Study results and caveats: In patients about two months after transplant, alpha-beta T cells reportedly arose from several hundred expanded graft clones. After transplant, high TCRbeta diversity at day 60 in some patients arose from surviving recipient T cells and thymic progenitors. Counts and diversity of T cells one year after transplant came mostly from newly produced T cells.

This clonotype has a count of ten or more. Its antigen remains unidentified. The material was PBMCs, mostly from graft donor cells, obtained 360 days after TCRalphabeta/CD19-depleted stem cell transplant. The sequence was obtained from a male patient aged 10 to 17 who had a stem cell transplant for acute lymphoblastic leukemia, so the T cells may come from the graft donor. The V and J genes are TRBV15 and TRBJ2-7; 10 bases match TRBD1. As DNA, the CDR3 is TGTGCCACCAGCAAAGGTACCGGGACAGGGGCCTACGAGCAGTACTTC. It yields the protein CATSKGTGTGAYEQYF.